This TCR beta chain emerged from a study of blood T cell repertoires in COVID-19. Turning to the study itself: Spain, Italy and the United States supplied samples that represented acute and convalescent COVID-19. PBMCs, B-cell-depleted T cells, or T cells provided the cDNA or gDNA that made up the material.

The V gene's germline CDR1 is SGHTA and CDR2 FQGNSA. This CDR3 has 14 amino acids. V was shortened by 2 bases and J by 7 bases, with 14 bases between the two germline ends. Sequencing used immunoSEQ multiplex PCR; TCRdb keeps in-frame clones, though not all of them. Counted here are more than 100,000 clones, around 89% occurring once; the ten biggest clones make up about 4%. Source material: peripheral blood. The rearrangement joins TRBV7-2 to TRBJ1-2; a weak D match, TRBD1 (6 bases). The receptor was derived from a woman aged 60-70 years with acute or convalescent COVID-19. CDR3 amino acids: CASSLSGDVGGYTF. The CDR3 DNA reads TGTGCCAGCAGCTTATCAGGGGATGTTGGTGGCTACACCTTC.